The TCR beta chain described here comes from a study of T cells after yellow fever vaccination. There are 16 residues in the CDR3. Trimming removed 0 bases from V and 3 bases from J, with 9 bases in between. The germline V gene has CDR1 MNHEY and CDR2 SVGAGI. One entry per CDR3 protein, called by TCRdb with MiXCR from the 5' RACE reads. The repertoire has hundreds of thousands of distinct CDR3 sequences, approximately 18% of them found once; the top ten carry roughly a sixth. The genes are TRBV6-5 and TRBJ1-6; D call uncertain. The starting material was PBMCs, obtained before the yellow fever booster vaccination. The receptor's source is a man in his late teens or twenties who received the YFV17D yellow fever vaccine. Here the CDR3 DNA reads TGTGCCAGCAGTTACTCACAGCGAAGCTATAATTCACCCCTCCACTTT. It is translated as CASSYSQRSYNSPLHF.